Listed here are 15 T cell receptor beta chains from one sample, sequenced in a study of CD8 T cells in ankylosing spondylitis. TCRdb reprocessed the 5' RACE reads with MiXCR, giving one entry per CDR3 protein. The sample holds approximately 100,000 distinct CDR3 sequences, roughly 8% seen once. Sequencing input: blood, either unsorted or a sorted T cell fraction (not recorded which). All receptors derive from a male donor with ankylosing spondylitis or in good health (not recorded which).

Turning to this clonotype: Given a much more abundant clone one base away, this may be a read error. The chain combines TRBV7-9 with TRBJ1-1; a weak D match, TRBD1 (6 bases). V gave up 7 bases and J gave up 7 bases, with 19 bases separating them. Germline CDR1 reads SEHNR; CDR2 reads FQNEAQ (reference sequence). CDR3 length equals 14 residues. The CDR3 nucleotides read TGTGCCAGCACCAAAGGGGGAGAGGGCATTGAAGCTTTCTTT. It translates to CASTKGGEGIEAFF.

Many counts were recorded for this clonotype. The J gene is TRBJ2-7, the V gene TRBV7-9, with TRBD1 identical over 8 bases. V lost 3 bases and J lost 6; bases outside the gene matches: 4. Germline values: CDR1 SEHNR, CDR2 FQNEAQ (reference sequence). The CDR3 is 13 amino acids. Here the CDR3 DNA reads TGTGCCAGCAGCTTGGGACAGGCCGGCGAGCAGTACTTC. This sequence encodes CASSLGQAGEQYF.

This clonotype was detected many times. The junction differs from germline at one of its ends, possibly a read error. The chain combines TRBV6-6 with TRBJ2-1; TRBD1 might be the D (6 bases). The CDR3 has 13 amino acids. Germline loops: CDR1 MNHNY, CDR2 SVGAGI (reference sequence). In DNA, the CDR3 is TGTGCCAGCAGTTATGAAGAACGACAGGAGAGACTATTC. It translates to CASSYEERQERLF.

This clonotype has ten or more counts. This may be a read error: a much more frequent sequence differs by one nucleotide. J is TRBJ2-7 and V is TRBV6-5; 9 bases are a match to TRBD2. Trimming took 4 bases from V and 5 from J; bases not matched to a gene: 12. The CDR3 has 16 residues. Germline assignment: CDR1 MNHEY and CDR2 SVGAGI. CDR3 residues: CASSCSKLAGSDEQYF. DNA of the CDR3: TGTGCCAGCAGTTGCTCGAAGCTAGCGGGGAGCGACGAGCAGTACTTC.

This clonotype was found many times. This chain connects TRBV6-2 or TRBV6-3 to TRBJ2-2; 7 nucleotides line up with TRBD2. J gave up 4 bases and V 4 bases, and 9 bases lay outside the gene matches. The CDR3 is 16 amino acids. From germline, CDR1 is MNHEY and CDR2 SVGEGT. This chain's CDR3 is CASSSGRTRSTGELFF. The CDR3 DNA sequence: TGTGCCAGCAGTTCCGGGAGGACGAGGAGCACCGGGGAGCTGTTTTTT.

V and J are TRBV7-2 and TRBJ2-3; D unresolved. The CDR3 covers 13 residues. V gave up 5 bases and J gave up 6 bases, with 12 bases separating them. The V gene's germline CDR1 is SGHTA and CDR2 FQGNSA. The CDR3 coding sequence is TGTGCCAGCAGCCTCGGACCGCGGGATACGCAGTATTTT. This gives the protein CASSLGPRDTQYF. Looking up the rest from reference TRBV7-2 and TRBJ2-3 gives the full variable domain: GAGVSQSPSNKVTEKGKDVELRCDPISGHTALYWYRQSLGQGLEFLIYFQGNSAPDKSGLPSDRFSAERTGGSVSTLTIQRTQQEDSAVYLCASSLGPRDTQYFGPGTRLTVL.

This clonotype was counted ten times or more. The CDR3 DNA sequence: TGCAGTGCTAGGGCCACAGGGCGTAGGGAGCAGTACTTC. The encoded protein is CSARATGRREQYF. This sequence joins TRBV20-1 and TRBJ2-7; weak D call: TRBD1 (6 bases). The V gene's germline CDR1 is DFQATT and CDR2 SNEGSKA (reference sequence). With 3 bases removed from V and 7 bases from J, the gap between germline ends came to 16 bases. The CDR3 totals 13 residues.

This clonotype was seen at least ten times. This chain's CDR3 is CASSLGLQDEQYF. The CDR3 region has the DNA TGTGCCAGCAGCTTAGGCCTTCAGGACGAGCAGTACTTC. This chain joins TRBV7-9 and TRBJ2-7; no clear D. Trimming pared 1 base from V and 5 bases from J, leaving 9 bases between. The germline V gene encodes CDR1 SEHNR and CDR2 FQNEAQ (reference sequence). The CDR3 runs to 13 residues. Full variable domain (remainder filled in from reference TRBV7-9 and TRBJ2-7): DTGVSQNPRHKITKRGQNVTFRCDPISEHNRLYWYRQTLGQGPEFLTYFQNEAQLEKSRLLSDRFSAERPKGSFSTLEIQRTEQGDSAMYLCASSLGLQDEQYFGPGTRLTVT.

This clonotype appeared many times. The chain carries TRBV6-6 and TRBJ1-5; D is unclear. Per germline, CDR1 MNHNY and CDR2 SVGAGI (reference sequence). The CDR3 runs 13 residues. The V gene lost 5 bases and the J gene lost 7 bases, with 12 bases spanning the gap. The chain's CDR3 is CASSHGVDQPQHF. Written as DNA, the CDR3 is TGTGCCAGCAGTCACGGAGTGGACCAGCCCCAGCATTTT.

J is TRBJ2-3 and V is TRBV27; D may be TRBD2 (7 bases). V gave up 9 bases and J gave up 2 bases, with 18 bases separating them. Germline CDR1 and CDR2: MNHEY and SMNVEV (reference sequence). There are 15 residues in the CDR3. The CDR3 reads CASKGGAGLTDTQYF. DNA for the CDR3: TGTGCCAGTAAAGGGGGGGCGGGACTCACAGATACGCAGTATTTT.

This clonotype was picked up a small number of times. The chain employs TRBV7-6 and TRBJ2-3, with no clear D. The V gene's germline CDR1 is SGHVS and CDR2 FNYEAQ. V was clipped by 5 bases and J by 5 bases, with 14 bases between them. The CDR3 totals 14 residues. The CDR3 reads CASSPSARGDTQYF. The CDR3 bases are TGTGCCAGCAGCCCCTCGGCGCGAGGAGATACGCAGTATTTT.

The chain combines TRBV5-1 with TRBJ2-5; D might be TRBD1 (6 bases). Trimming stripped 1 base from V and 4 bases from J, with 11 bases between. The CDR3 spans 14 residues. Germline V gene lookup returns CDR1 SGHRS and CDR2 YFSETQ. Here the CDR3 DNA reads TGCGCCAGCAGCTTGTATGGGGGCCCAGAGACCCAGTACTTC. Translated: CASSLYGGPETQYF.

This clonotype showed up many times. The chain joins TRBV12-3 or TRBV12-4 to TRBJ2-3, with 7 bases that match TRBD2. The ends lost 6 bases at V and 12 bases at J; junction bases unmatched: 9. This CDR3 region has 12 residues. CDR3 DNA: TGTGCCAGCAGGGGTCCCGGGACTATCCAGTATTTT. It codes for CASRGPGTIQYF.

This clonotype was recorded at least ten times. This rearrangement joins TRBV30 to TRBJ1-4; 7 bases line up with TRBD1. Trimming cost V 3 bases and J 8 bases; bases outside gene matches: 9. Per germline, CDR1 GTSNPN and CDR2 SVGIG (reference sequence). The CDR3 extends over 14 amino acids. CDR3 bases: TGTGCCTGGAGGGTGGCAGGGGGTAACGAAAAACTGTTTTTT. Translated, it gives CAWRVAGGNEKLFF.

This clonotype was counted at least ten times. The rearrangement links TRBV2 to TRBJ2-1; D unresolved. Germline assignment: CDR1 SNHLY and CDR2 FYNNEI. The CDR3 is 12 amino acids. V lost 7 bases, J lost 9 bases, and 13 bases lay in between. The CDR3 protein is CASTRRGGEQFF. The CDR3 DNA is TGTGCCAGCACCCGCCGTGGCGGTGAGCAGTTCTTC.